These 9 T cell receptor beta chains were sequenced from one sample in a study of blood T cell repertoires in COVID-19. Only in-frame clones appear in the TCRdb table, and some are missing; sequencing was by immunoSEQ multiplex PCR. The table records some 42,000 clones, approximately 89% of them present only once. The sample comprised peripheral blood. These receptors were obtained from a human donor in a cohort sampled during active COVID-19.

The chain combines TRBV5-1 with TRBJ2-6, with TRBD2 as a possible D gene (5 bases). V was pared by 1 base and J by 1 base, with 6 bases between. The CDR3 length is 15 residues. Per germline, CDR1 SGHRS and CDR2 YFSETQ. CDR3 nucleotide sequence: TGCGCCAGCAGCTTGAGGGAGTCTGGGGCCAACGTCCTGACTTTC. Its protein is CASSLRESGANVLTF.

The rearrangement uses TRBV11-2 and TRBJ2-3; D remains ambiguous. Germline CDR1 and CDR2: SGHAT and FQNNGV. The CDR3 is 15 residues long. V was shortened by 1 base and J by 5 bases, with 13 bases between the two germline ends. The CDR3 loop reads CASSLVGVRVDTQYF. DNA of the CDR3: TGTGCCAGCAGCTTAGTTGGTGTCCGGGTAGATACGCAGTATTTT. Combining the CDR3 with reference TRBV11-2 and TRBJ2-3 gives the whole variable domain EAGVAQSPRYKIIEKRQSVAFWCNPISGHATLYWYQQILGQGPKLLIQFQNNGVVDDSQLPKDRFSAERLKGVDSTLKIQPAKLEDSAVYLCASSLVGVRVDTQYFGPGTRLTVL.

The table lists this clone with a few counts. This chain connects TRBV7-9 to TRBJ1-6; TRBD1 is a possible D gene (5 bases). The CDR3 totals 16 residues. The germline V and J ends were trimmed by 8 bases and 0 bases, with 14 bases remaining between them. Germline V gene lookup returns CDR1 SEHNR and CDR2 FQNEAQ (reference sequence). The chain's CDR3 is CASSPAGVSYNSPLHF. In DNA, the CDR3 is TGTGCCAGCTCACCGGCGGGGGTCTCCTATAATTCACCCCTCCACTTT.

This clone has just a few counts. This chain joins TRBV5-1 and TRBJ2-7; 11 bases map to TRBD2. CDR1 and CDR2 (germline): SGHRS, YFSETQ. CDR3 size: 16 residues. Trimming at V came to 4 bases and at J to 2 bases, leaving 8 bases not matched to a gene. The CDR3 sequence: CASSGLAGGPAYEQYF. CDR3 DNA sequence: TGCGCCAGCAGCGGATTAGCGGGAGGGCCCGCCTACGAGCAGTACTTC.

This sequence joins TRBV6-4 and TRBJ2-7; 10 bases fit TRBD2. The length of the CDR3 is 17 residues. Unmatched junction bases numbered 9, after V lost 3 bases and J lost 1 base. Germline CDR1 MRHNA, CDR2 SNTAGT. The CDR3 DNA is TGTGCCAGCAGTGATCGGACTAGCGGCCGACGTTCCTACGAGCAGTACTTC. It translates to CASSDRTSGRRSYEQYF.

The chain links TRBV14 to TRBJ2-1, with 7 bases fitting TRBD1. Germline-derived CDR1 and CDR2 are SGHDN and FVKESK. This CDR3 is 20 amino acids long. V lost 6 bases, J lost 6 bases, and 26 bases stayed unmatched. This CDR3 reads CASRPSGFDRAPRGSNEQFF. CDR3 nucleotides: TGTGCCAGCAGGCCTTCCGGATTCGACAGGGCCCCCCGGGGAAGCAATGAGCAGTTCTTC.

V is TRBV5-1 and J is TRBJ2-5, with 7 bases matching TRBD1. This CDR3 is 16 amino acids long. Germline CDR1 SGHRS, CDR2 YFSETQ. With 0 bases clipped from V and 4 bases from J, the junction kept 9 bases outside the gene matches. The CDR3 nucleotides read TGCGCCAGCAGCTTGGTCCGGGACAGCCTGTCAGAGACCCAGTACTTC. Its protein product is CASSLVRDSLSETQYF.

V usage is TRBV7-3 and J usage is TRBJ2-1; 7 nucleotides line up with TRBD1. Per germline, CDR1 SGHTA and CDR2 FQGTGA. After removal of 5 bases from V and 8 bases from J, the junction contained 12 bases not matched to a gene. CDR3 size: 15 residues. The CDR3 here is CASSNRVQGDDEQFF. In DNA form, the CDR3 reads TGTGCCAGCAGCAACCGGGTCCAGGGGGACGATGAGCAGTTCTTC.

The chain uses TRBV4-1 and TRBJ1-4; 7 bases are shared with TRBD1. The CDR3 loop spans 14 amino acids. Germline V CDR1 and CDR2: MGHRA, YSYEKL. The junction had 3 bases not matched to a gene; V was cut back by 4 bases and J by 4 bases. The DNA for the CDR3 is TGCGCCAGCAGCCGGGGACAGATTAATGAAAAACTGTTTTTT. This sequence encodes CASSRGQINEKLFF.